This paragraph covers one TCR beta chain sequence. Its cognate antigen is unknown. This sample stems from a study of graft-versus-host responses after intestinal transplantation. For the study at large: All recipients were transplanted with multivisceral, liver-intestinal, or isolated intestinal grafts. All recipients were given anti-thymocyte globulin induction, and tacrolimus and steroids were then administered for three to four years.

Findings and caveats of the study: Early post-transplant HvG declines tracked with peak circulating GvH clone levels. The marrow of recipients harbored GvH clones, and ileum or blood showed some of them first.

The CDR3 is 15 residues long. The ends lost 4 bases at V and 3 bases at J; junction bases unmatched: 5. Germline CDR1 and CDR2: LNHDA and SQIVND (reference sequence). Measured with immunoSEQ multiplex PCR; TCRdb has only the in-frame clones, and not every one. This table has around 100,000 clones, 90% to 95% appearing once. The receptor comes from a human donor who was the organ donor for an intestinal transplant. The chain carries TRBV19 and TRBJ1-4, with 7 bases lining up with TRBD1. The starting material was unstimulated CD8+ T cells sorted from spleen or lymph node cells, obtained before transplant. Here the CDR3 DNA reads TGTGCCAGTAGTACCTGGACAGGCTCTAATGAAAAACTGTTTTTT. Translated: CASSTWTGSNEKLFF.